A single sample is the source of the 7 T cell receptor beta chains below, sequenced in a study of OX40 agonist ivuxolimab in advanced cancers. The receptor library was made with the immunoSEQ multiplex PCR assay. The clones in this table, taken by TCRdb from immuneACCESS, are in-frame only. Not every clone is retained; where verified, under half of the shortfall comes from an unresolved V gene, and the cause of the rest is unknown. The sample yields tens of thousands of clones; roughly 94% were counted once. The ten largest make up 9.5% to 11% of the sample. The sequencing here drew on CD4+ or CD8+ T cells sorted from blood, taken in a trial of the OX40 agonist ivuxolimab. The receptors were sampled from an adult with an advanced solid tumor such as melanoma, head and neck, liver or kidney cancer.

The chain employs TRBV27 and TRBJ2-7; the D is unclear. The V gene lost 5 bases and the J gene lost 0 bases, with 5 bases spanning the gap. This CDR3 region has 12 residues. Germline loops: CDR1 MNHEY, CDR2 SMNVEV (reference sequence). In DNA form, the CDR3 reads TGTGCCAGCAGTGGTGGCTCCTACGAGCAGTACTTC. It encodes CASSGGSYEQYF.

The chain carries TRBV7-9 and TRBJ2-7; D not certain. The CDR3 length is 12 residues. Germline-derived CDR1 and CDR2 are SEHNR and FQNEAQ (reference sequence). V lost 1 base, J lost 6 bases, and 7 bases lay in between. The CDR3 sequence is CASSLDSAEQYF. CDR3 sequence (DNA): TGTGCCAGCAGCTTAGATTCGGCCGAGCAGTACTTC.

The chain employs TRBV28 and TRBJ1-5; no definite D call. The CDR3 covers 15 residues. Per germline, CDR1 MDHEN and CDR2 SYDVKM. V lost 1 base and J lost 0, with 7 bases in between. The CDR3 sequence: CASSLLEDSNQPQHF. Written as DNA, the CDR3 is TGTGCCAGCAGTTTATTAGAGGATAGCAATCAGCCCCAGCATTTT.

The V call is TRBV6-4, the J call TRBJ2-5; a weak D match, TRBD2 (5 bases). This CDR3 contains 12 residues. Germline values: CDR1 MRHNA, CDR2 SNTAGT. Between the trimmed V and J ends, which lost 8 bases and 2 bases, there was a span of 9 bases. DNA for the CDR3: TGTGCCAGCTTGACGGGGCAAGAGACCCAGTACTTC. It specifies CASLTGQETQYF.

This sequence joins TRBV2 and TRBJ2-1; 13 bases are a match to TRBD2. Germline lookup yields CDR1 SNHLY and CDR2 FYNNEI. The CDR3 loop spans 16 amino acids. V lost 9 bases, J lost 2 bases, and 7 bases stayed unmatched. CDR3 sequence (DNA): TGTGCCAGGGGGACTAGCGGGATGGTCACCTACAATGAGCAGTTCTTC. This gives the protein CARGTSGMVTYNEQFF.

The chain combines TRBV5-6 with TRBJ2-2; 14 bases match TRBD2. From germline, CDR1 is SGHDT and CDR2 YYEEEE. The CDR3 is made up of 17 amino acids. V lost 2 bases to trimming and J lost 3 bases; unmatched junction nucleotides: 3. CDR3 sequence reads: CASSFRTSGGYTGELFF. The CDR3, as DNA: TGTGCCAGCAGCTTTAGGACTAGCGGGGGGTACACCGGGGAGCTGTTTTTT.

The CDR3 region is CASSRDQGANYEQYF. As DNA, the CDR3 is TGTGCCAGCAGCCGGGATCAGGGGGCCAACTACGAGCAGTACTTC. J is TRBJ2-7 and V is TRBV7-8; 8 nucleotides match TRBD1. The CDR3 spans 15 residues. Trimming at V came to 5 bases and at J to 3 bases, leaving 9 bases not matched to a gene. The V gene's germline CDR1 is SGHVS and CDR2 FQNEAQ.